The rows below give T cell receptor beta chains drawn from one sample of a study of T cells after yellow fever vaccination. TCRdb re-called the 5' RACE reads with MiXCR, one entry per CDR3 protein. The table includes approximately 550,000 distinct CDR3 sequences, roughly 19% detected once. The material sequenced was PBMCs, taken 15 days after the yellow fever booster vaccination. These TCRs come from a man aged 25 to 45 who received the YFV17D yellow fever vaccine. Each CDR3 is given without its conserved first and last residue. The order of the fields is V gene, J gene, D gene, CDR3 protein. A D gene is named only where the DNA matches it firmly.

>TRBV3-1|TRBJ2-7|TRBD2
ASSQKGLAETYIYEQY
>TRBV5-1|TRBJ2-3|-
ASSLEGPDTDTQY
>TRBV20-1|TRBJ1-5|-
SVGDTNQPQH
>TRBV20-1|TRBJ1-5|-
SARDDPNQPQH
>TRBV20-1|TRBJ2-1|-
SASSVILSEQF
>TRBV28|TRBJ2-7|-
ASERDNFDEQY
>TRBV5-1|TRBJ2-2|TRBD2
ASSSPILAGDPTGELF
>TRBV12-3/TRBV12-4|TRBJ1-1|TRBD1
ASSFRTGRDAF
>TRBV7-3|TRBJ2-5|-
ASSLTVGQQETQY
>TRBV5-1|TRBJ1-1|TRBD1
ASSLIRGQATEAF
>TRBV29-1|TRBJ2-7|TRBD1
SVVTGYYEQY
>TRBV5-1|TRBJ2-2|TRBD2
ASSLVLAGDIGELF
>TRBV19|TRBJ2-1|TRBD2
ASNLAGGSVAQF
>TRBV7-9|TRBJ1-1|TRBD1
ASSLEGTGNTEAF
>TRBV30|TRBJ2-7|TRBD2
AWSLAGSSYEQY
>TRBV11-2|TRBJ1-1|-
ASSFHMAGTEAF
>TRBV12-3/TRBV12-4|TRBJ1-1|-
ASSFGSGWNTEAF
>TRBV28|TRBJ2-6|-
ASSSDPGANVLT
>TRBV20-1|TRBJ2-3|-
SARNRISSTDTQY
>TRBV7-2|TRBJ2-3|TRBD2
ASSFPSGRGDTQY
>TRBV5-4|TRBJ2-2|TRBD2
ASSLYTSGVANTGELF
>TRBV7-2|TRBJ2-1|-
ASSLTGLANNEQF
>TRBV28|TRBJ2-1|TRBD2
ASSPTIGTSGDRAQF
>TRBV4-1|TRBJ2-7|-
ASRAAESSYEQY
>TRBV25-1|TRBJ2-2|-
ASNAGTHIGELF
>TRBV7-9|TRBJ1-1|-
ASSLDSANTEAF
>TRBV20-1|TRBJ2-7|-
SARRLDSSYEQY
>TRBV3-1|TRBJ2-7|-
ASSQGNIEQY
>TRBV9|TRBJ1-1|-
ASSRMGGSTEAF
>TRBV5-1|TRBJ2-5|TRBD2
ASSLVLAGGPQETQY
>TRBV19|TRBJ2-1|TRBD1
ASSQIQGARNEQF